The 5 T cell receptor beta chains in this list originate from one sample, sequenced in a study of cytomegalovirus exposure and HLA in healthy donors. Sequencing was performed with immunoSEQ multiplex PCR; in TCRdb, only in-frame clones are kept and a portion is missing. The table includes about 98,000 clones, more than 85% detected once. Source material: PBMCs. Source of these receptors: a man aged 18 to 30 in good health and CMV-seropositive.

V usage is TRBV5-1 and J usage is TRBJ1-4, with D maybe TRBD1 (5 bases). Trimming took off 0 bases at V and 6 bases at J, with 6 bases between the two ends. In germline, CDR1 is SGHRS, CDR2 YFSETQ. This CDR3 contains 13 residues. The CDR3 spells CASSLGRDEKLFF. CDR3 nucleotides: TGCGCCAGCAGCTTGGGCAGGGATGAAAAACTGTTTTTT.

This clone came up once. The chain employs TRBV5-6 and TRBJ2-7; no firm D call. From germline, CDR1 is SGHDT and CDR2 YYEEEE. This CDR3 spans 15 amino acids. The germline V and J ends were trimmed by 0 bases and 2 bases, with 12 bases remaining between them. CDR3 protein: CASSLAVAEPYEQYF. CDR3 DNA: TGTGCCAGCAGCTTGGCGGTAGCTGAGCCCTACGAGCAGTACTTC.

This sequence joins TRBV4-1 and TRBJ2-7, with 9 nucleotides matching TRBD1. The CDR3 extends over 14 amino acids. Germline V gene data show CDR1 as MGHRA and CDR2 as YSYEKL. V lost 2 bases to trimming and J lost 6 bases; unmatched junction nucleotides: 5. The DNA for the CDR3 is TGCGCCAGCAGCCAACCGGGACAGGGACGCGAGCAGTACTTC. Translation gives CASSQPGQGREQYF.

The chain carries TRBV5-4 and TRBJ2-3; 13 bases are a match to TRBD2. The ends lost 4 bases at V and 2 bases at J; junction bases unmatched: 7. The CDR3 has 17 residues. The germline gives CDR1 SGHNT, CDR2 YYREEE (reference sequence). CDR3 region: CASSTGLAGPNTDTQYF. In DNA, the CDR3 is TGTGCCAGCAGCACGGGACTAGCGGGGCCCAACACAGATACGCAGTATTTT.

V usage is TRBV6-1 and J usage is TRBJ1-2, with D hard to call. The length of the CDR3 is 15 residues. Per germline, CDR1 MNHNS and CDR2 SASEGT. V lost 0 bases, J lost 4 bases, and 12 bases lay in between. As DNA, the CDR3 is TGTGCCAGCAGTGAAGCTTGGCCGTCAGTCTATGGCTACACCTTC. Its protein product is CASSEAWPSVYGYTF.